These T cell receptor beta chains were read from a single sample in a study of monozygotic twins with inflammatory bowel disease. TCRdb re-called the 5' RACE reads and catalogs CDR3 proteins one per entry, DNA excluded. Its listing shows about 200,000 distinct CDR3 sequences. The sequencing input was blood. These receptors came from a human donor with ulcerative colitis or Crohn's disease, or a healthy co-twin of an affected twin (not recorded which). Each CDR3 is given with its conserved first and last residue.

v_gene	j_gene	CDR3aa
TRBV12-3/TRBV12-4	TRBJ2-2	CASSSDRRGELFF
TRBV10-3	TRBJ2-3	CAISDPGTTTDTQYF
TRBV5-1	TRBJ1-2	CASSLGPGTSGGYTF
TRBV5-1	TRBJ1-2	CASSLATGTAQSNYGYTF
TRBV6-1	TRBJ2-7	CASSEKGMRLPWEQYF
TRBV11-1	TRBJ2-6	CASSNRGDSRVRGANVLTF
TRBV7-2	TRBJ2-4	CASSYPTGGNIQYF
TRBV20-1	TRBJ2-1	CSARVAGEEGGPSNEQFF
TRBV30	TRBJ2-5	CAWSIEGRETQYF
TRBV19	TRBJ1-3	CASRDIGNTIYF
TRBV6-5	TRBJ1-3	CASSYGVGPASGNTIYF
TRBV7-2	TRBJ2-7	CASSLETGLRYEQYF
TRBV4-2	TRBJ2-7	CASSQDRGGRSSYEQYF
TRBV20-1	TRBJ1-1	CSGAGGIKVTEAFF
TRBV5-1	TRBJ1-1	CASSSGVNTEAFF
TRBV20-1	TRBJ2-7	CSATPVTGIYEQYF
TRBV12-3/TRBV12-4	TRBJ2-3	CASSALGLGITDTQYF
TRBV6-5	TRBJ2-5	CASSYSAGSRETQYF
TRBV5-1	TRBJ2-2	CASSLGQGKSGELFF
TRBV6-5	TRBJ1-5	CASSYTTGSGQPQHF
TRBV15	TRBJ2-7	CATSRGLAGGYEQYF
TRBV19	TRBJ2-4	CASSGQVHTFQYF
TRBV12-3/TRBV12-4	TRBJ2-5	CASSFSGLNQGGTQYF
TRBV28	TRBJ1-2	CASSPPGTGIYGYTF
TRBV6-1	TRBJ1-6	CASSEGGFYNSPLHF
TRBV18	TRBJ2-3	CASSPGTRSTDTQYF
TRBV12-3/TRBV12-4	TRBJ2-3	CASSQWGTSDTQYF
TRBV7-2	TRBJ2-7	CASSLVLTYEQYF
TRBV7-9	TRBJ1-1	CASSIQTGGDTEAFF
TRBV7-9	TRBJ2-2	CASRLGLGTGELFF
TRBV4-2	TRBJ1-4	CASSAPQGALNEKLFF